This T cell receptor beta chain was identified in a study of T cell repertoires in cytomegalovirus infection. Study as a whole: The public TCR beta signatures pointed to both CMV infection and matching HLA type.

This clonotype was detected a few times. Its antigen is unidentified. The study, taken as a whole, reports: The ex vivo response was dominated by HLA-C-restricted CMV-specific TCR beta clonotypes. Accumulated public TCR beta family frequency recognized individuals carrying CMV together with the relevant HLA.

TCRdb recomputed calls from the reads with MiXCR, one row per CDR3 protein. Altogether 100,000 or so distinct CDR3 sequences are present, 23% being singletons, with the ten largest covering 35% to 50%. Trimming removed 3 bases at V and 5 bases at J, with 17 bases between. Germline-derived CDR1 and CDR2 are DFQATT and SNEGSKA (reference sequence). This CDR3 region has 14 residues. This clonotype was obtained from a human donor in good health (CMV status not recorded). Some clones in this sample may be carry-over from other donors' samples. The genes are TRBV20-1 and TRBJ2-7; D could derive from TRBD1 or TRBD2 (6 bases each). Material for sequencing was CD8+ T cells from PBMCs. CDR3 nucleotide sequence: TGCAGTGCTAGTTCGGGACTTTCAGGGGACGAGCAGTACTTC. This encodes CSASSGLSGDEQYF.